This T cell receptor beta chain was observed in a study of blood T cell repertoires in COVID-19. Overall study: Spain, Italy and the United States supplied samples that represented acute and convalescent COVID-19.

This CDR3 has 15 residues. V was pared by 6 bases and J by 3 bases, with 16 bases between. Germline V gives CDR1 MNHEY, CDR2 SVGAGI. Original processing notes: Amplifying reference gene primers gave estimates of nucleated cell counts. The data were produced by immunoSEQ multiplex PCR, yet TCRdb's version contains in-frame clones alone and is incomplete. Clone size and V and J calls were adopted from that table, with D and trimming inferred from the DNA. The data show roughly 300,000 clones, roughly 85% seen once. The TCR sequence derives from a human donor in a cohort sampled during active COVID-19. Sequences were obtained from peripheral blood. The V and J genes are TRBV6-5 and TRBJ2-3, with D perhaps TRBD1 (7 bases). CDR3 loop: CASRDQGGGTDTQYF. As DNA, the CDR3 is TGTGCCAGCAGGGATCAGGGGGGTGGGACAGATACGCAGTATTTT.